The 16 T cell receptor beta chains listed next were all sequenced from one sample in a study of cytomegalovirus exposure and HLA in healthy donors. Both 60 Vbeta primers and 13 Jbeta primers went into the PCR. Libraries were prepared by immunoSEQ multiplex PCR; TCRdb keeps only in-frame clonotypes and omits some of them. Of 95,000 to 150,000 clones listed, 70% to 80% are singletons. The sequencing input was PBMCs. These receptors originate from a man aged 35 to 55 in good health and CMV-seronegative.

For the CDR3, the DNA is TGTGCCAGCAGCTTAGTCGATGAGCAGTTCTTC. This sequence encodes CASSLVDEQFF. The chain combines TRBV7-2 with TRBJ2-1; D is undetermined. The germline gives CDR1 SGHTA, CDR2 FQGNSA. Deletions cut 1 base from V and 8 bases from J, with 3 bases between. CDR3 size: 11 residues.

This rearrangement joins TRBV11-2 to TRBJ1-2; D gene uncertain. The germline V and J ends were trimmed by 4 bases and 8 bases, with 17 bases remaining between them. The CDR3 runs to 14 residues. The V gene's germline CDR1 is SGHAT and CDR2 FQNNGV. The DNA of the CDR3 is TGTGCCAGCAGCTCCCCGCGGCTGGGCGGGGGCTACACCTTC. Translating gives CASSSPRLGGGYTF.

V is TRBV7-3 and J is TRBJ2-5, with a tentative D call TRBD2 (6 bases). V shed 4 bases and J shed 4 bases, with 16 bases lying between them. This CDR3 has 15 amino acids. The germline V gene has CDR1 SGHTA and CDR2 FQGTGA. This CDR3 reads CASSSHAGIGETQYF. The CDR3 nucleotides read TGTGCCAGCAGCTCTCATGCGGGGATAGGAGAGACCCAGTACTTC.

This chain joins TRBV9 and TRBJ2-1; 7 nucleotides agree with TRBD1. Germline lookup yields CDR1 SGDLS and CDR2 YYNGEE. CDR3 length: 15 residues. Trimming at V came to 4 bases and at J to 8 bases, leaving 12 bases not matched to a gene. The CDR3 here is CASSPTWTGSDEQFF. The CDR3 DNA follows: TGTGCCAGCAGCCCCACTTGGACAGGATCAGATGAGCAGTTCTTC.

V is TRBV19 and J is TRBJ1-2; D unresolved. The germline V gene encodes CDR1 LNHDA and CDR2 SQIVND (reference sequence). The CDR3 totals 15 residues. The ends were cut back, 4 bases at V and 4 bases at J, with 16 bases in the middle. CDR3 loop: CASSRKSDGGYGYTF. The DNA of the CDR3 is TGTGCCAGTAGTAGAAAATCCGACGGCGGCTATGGCTACACCTTC.

The genes are TRBV4-2 and TRBJ1-1, with TRBD1 as a possible D gene (5 bases). Germline loops: CDR1 LGHNA, CDR2 YNFKEQ. The CDR3 runs to 13 residues. Trimming stripped 7 bases from V and 4 bases from J, with 13 bases between. The CDR3 nucleotides read TGTGCCAGCAAGGGGAGCGGGGTCACTGAAGCTTTCTTT. Translated: CASKGSGVTEAFF.

V is TRBV25-1 and J is TRBJ1-1; 9 positions match TRBD1. This CDR3 is 15 amino acids long. V gave up 4 bases and J gave up 0 bases; unmatched junction bases: 3. Germline V gene sequence: CDR1 MGHDK, CDR2 SYGVNS. The CDR3 sequence: CASSATGGLNTEAFF. For the CDR3, the DNA is TGTGCCAGCAGTGCGACAGGGGGTCTGAACACTGAAGCTTTCTTT.

The chain links TRBV27 to TRBJ1-1; D is possibly TRBD1 (5 bases). Germline V lookup: CDR1 MNHEY, CDR2 SMNVEV (reference sequence). The CDR3 is made up of 15 amino acids. The V gene lost 4 bases and the J gene lost 7 bases, with 19 bases spanning the gap. The CDR3 region is CASSSPGLGIDEAFF. CDR3 DNA: TGTGCCAGCAGTTCCCCAGGGTTAGGTATCGATGAAGCTTTCTTT.

The chain has TRBV5-6 and TRBJ2-1; the match to TRBD1 covers 8 bases. The junction had 4 bases not matched to a gene; V was cut back by 0 bases and J by 5 bases. CDR3 length equals 15 residues. The V gene's germline CDR1 is SGHDT and CDR2 YYEEEE. The CDR3 loop reads CASSLGRGRDNEQFF. The CDR3 DNA sequence: TGTGCCAGCAGCTTGGGCAGGGGGCGAGACAATGAGCAGTTCTTC.

This chain links TRBV7-2 with TRBJ1-1; D possibly corresponds to TRBD1 (6 bases). The V gene's germline CDR1 is SGHTA and CDR2 FQGNSA. The CDR3 contains 14 residues. V was clipped by 4 bases and J by 3 bases, with 12 bases between them. The CDR3 DNA sequence: TGTGCCAGCAGCTGGCAGGGGCAGGACACTGAAGCTTTCTTT. Amino acids: CASSWQGQDTEAFF. The full variable domain, its missing parts supplied by reference TRBV7-2 and TRBJ1-1, is GAGVSQSPSNKVTEKGKDVELRCDPISGHTALYWYRQSLGQGLEFLIYFQGNSAPDKSGLPSDRFSAERTGGSVSTLTIQRTQQEDSAVYLCASSWQGQDTEAFFGQGTRLTVV.

About this clone itself: Germline is not matched at one junction end, which may reflect a read error. The chain carries TRBV15 and TRBJ2-6; D is perhaps TRBD1 (5 bases). The length of the CDR3 is 16 residues. In germline, CDR1 is LNHNV, CDR2 YYDKDF (reference sequence). Here the CDR3 DNA reads TGTGCCACCAGCGCCCAAACAGGCACTGGGGCCAACGGCCTGACTTTC. Protein product: CATSAQTGTGANGLTF. Complete variable domain (other parts from reference TRBV15 and TRBJ2-6): DAMVIQNPRYQVTQFGKPVTLSCSQTLNHNVMYWYQQKSSQAPKLLFHYYDKDFNNEADTPDNFQSRRPNTSFCFLDIRSPGLGDTAMYLCATSAQTGTGANGLTFGAGSRLTVL.

Worth noting for this clone: One junction end does not reproduce the germline sequence, and a read error may be involved. The chain combines TRBV30 with TRBJ2-2; TRBD2 matches at 7 bases. Per the germline V gene, CDR1 is GTSNPN and CDR2 is SVGIG (reference sequence). The CDR3 totals 15 residues. CDR3 DNA sequence: TGTGCCGGGAGGATCGGGAATAGCGGGACCGGGGAGCTGTTTTTT. Translation: CAGRIGNSGTGELFF.

Points on this clone: An end of the junction differs from the germline gene, which may be a read error. Other nucleotide sequences from this sample produce the same CDR3. V usage is TRBV19 and J usage is TRBJ1-1, with TRBD1 as a possible D gene (6 bases). Germline CDR1 LNHDA, CDR2 SQIVND (reference sequence). The CDR3 is made up of 11 amino acids. CDR3: CASSIGTEAFF. For the CDR3, the DNA is TGCGCCAGTAGTATTGGGACAGAAGCTTTCTTT.

CDR3 DNA sequence: TGTGCCAGTAGCCCCCGGGACAGGGGGACCGAGCAGTACTTC. Its protein is CASSPRDRGTEQYF. The chain carries TRBV19 and TRBJ2-7, with 11 bases that match TRBD1. The CDR3 length is 14 residues. CDR1 and CDR2 from the germline V gene are LNHDA and SQIVND (reference sequence). J lost 6 bases, V lost 6 bases, and 7 bases had no gene match.

This chain uses TRBV6-1 with TRBJ2-3; D is perhaps TRBD1 (6 bases). Germline CDR1 is MNHNS and CDR2 is SASEGT. V gave up 6 bases and J gave up 2 bases, with 9 bases separating them. The CDR3 is 13 amino acids. CDR3 protein: CASSGQNTDTQYF. Written as DNA, the CDR3 is TGTGCCAGCAGCGGACAGAACACAGATACGCAGTATTTT.

The chain employs TRBV7-9 and TRBJ2-1; a possible D gene is TRBD2 (6 bases). Looked up from germline, CDR1 is SEHNR and CDR2 is FQNEAQ (reference sequence). Trimming removed 7 bases from V and 7 bases from J, with 17 bases in between. The CDR3 is 14 amino acids. The CDR3 sequence: CASTWGTGPNEQFF. In nucleotides, the CDR3 is TGTGCCAGCACCTGGGGGACTGGACCAAATGAGCAGTTCTTC.